Listed below are T cell receptor beta chains from one sample, sequenced in a study of blood T cell repertoires in COVID-19. TCRdb keeps only in-frame clones here, not all; method: immunoSEQ multiplex PCR. In the table there are about 180,000 clones, more than 75% of which are singletons. Sequences were obtained from peripheral blood. The receptors derive from a person aged 70 to 85 with COVID-19, enrolled during active disease. CDR3s include the opening cysteine and the closing phenylalanine or tryptophan. D genes are given only for firm matches. Size is omitted from some rows. Given values are once, few, many or a class for expanded clones.

CDR3: CASSKEVGTGSNEQYF; DNA: TGTGCCAGCAGCAAAGAGGTCGGGACAGGGTCCAACGAGCAGTACTTC; D: TRBD1; V: TRBV9; length: 16; size: NA; J: TRBJ2-7
CDR3: CASSLSGDQPQHF; DNA: TGTGCCAGCAGTCTGTCGGGGGATCAGCCCCAGCATTTT; D: NA; V: TRBV2; length: 13; size: NA; J: TRBJ1-5
CDR3: CASSLQVMGGRGRWSDTQYF; DNA: TGTGCCAGCAGTTTACAGGTTATGGGCGGGAGAGGAAGGTGGTCAGATACGCAGTATTTT; D: TRBD2; V: TRBV27; length: 20; size: NA; J: TRBJ2-3
CDR3: CASSLTGVANTIYF; DNA: TGTGCCAGCAGCTTAACAGGGGTTGCAAACACCATATATTTT; D: TRBD1; V: TRBV7-6; length: 14; size: NA; J: TRBJ1-3
CDR3: CASSLFSGTPRDNEQFF; DNA: TGTGCCAGTAGCCTCTTTAGCGGGACCCCCCGGGACAATGAGCAGTTCTTC; D: TRBD2; V: TRBV19; length: 17; size: few; J: TRBJ2-1
CDR3: CSVGTGGNPRDGAFF; DNA: TGCAGCGTTGGGACAGGGGGCAATCCTCGTGATGGAGCTTTCTTT; D: TRBD1; V: TRBV29-1; length: 15; size: NA; J: TRBJ1-1
CDR3: CASSDDPTGRTEAFF; DNA: TGTGCCAGCAGCGATGACCCTACAGGGCGCACTGAAGCTTTCTTT; D: NA; V: TRBV9; length: 15; size: NA; J: TRBJ1-1
CDR3: CASKSGTFSYEQYF; DNA: TGTGCCAGTAAGTCGGGAACGTTTTCCTACGAGCAGTACTTC; D: NA; V: TRBV19; length: 14; size: NA; J: TRBJ2-7
CDR3: CASRPPGLLFNEQFF; DNA: TGTGCCAGCAGGCCACCGGGACTGTTGTTCAATGAGCAGTTCTTC; D: NA; V: TRBV6-5; length: 15; size: NA; J: TRBJ2-1
CDR3: CAAGVDLVGYTF; DNA: TGTGCCGCCGGGGTCGACCTGGTTGGCTACACCTTC; D: NA; V: TRBV5-4; length: 12; size: NA; J: TRBJ1-2
CDR3: CASSIRRENSNQPQHF; DNA: TGTGCCAGTAGTATTCGCAGGGAAAATAGCAATCAGCCCCAGCATTTT; D: NA; V: TRBV19; length: 16; size: NA; J: TRBJ1-5
CDR3: CASSQGSGGLNEQFF; DNA: TGTGCCAGCAGTCAGGGTTCAGGGGGGCTAAATGAGCAGTTCTTC; D: NA; V: TRBV9; length: 15; size: NA; J: TRBJ2-1